The entry that follows covers one T cell receptor (beta chain) sequence. Its antigen is unknown. These data come from a study of T cell repertoires in cytomegalovirus infection. Whole-study context: Both a matching HLA type and CMV infection were indicated by public TCR beta signatures.

Findings and caveats of the study: HLA-C-restricted CMV-specific TCR beta clonotypes prevailed in the ex vivo response. Cumulative frequency of public TCR beta families picked out carriers of CMV plus the relevant HLA.

Each CDR3 protein gets one entry after TCRdb re-called the reads with MiXCR. The data contain about 230,000 distinct CDR3 sequences, 22% of them singletons. This CDR3 spans 15 amino acids. V lost 8 bases to trimming and J lost 4 bases; unmatched junction nucleotides: 9. Germline V lookup: CDR1 SGHDN, CDR2 FVKESK. Sample: CD8+ T cells from PBMCs. The J gene is TRBJ2-2, the V gene TRBV14; 8 nucleotides line up with TRBD1. This receptor was taken from a human donor in good health (CMV status not recorded). Some clones in this sample may be carry-over from other donors' samples. CDR3: CASSQTGTGTGELFF. The CDR3 DNA sequence: TGTGCCAGCTCCCAAACCGGGACAGGCACCGGGGAGCTGTTTTTT.